The 28 T cell receptor beta chains reported below all come from one sample, sequenced in a study of T cells after yellow fever vaccination (dated by TCRdb to the late 2010s). Library prep was done by 5' RACE. This sample was sequenced with an Illumina NovaSeq 6000. TCRdb ran its own pipeline on the public reads, namely fastp trimming at Q25 and MiXCR clone calling, and kept in-frame beta chains. Each record represents a unique CDR3 protein, reported with the most common genes and DNA among its rows. The sample table shows around 300,000 distinct CDR3 sequences, and approximately 4.3% are seen once. The top ten clonotypes cover roughly a fifth of the sample. The treatment or condition label on this specimen signifies: live attenuated yellow fever vaccine strain. Sequencing used PBMCs, obtained 15 days after the yellow fever booster vaccination. These receptors all stem from a man aged 18 to 29 who received the YFV17D yellow fever vaccine.

This clonotype was seen many times. This rearrangement joins TRBV20-1 to TRBJ2-1, with TRBD2 matching over 8 bases. The CDR3 has 14 residues. V was pared by 5 bases and J by 7 bases, with 10 bases of the junction left unmatched. Germline V gives CDR1 DFQATT, CDR2 SNEGSKA (reference sequence). The CDR3 loop reads CSAERGPSENEQFF. The CDR3 DNA follows: TGCAGTGCTGAGCGGGGGCCGAGCGAGAATGAGCAGTTCTTC.

This clonotype was observed many times. The rearrangement joins TRBV28 to TRBJ2-4, with 9 bases matching TRBD1. The J segment lost 2 bases and the V segment lost 6 bases, leaving 8 bases of the junction unmatched. The germline CDR1 and CDR2 sequences are MDHEN and SYDVKM. The CDR3 spans 16 residues. DNA for the CDR3: TGTGCCAGCAGACAGGGGGCGCGTGTAACCAAAAACATTCAGTACTTC. Encoded protein: CASRQGARVTKNIQYF.

There are a few counts of this clonotype. This sequence joins TRBV4-1 and TRBJ2-6; D gene uncertain. Germline values: CDR1 MGHRA, CDR2 YSYEKL. Trimming shortened V by 0 bases and J by 3 bases, and 9 bases separated the two germline ends. CDR3 size: 16 residues. CDR3 residues: CASSQEGKGGANVLTF. The CDR3 DNA follows: TGCGCCAGCAGCCAAGAAGGGAAGGGTGGGGCCAACGTCCTGACTTTC.

This clonotype was observed many times. The V gene is TRBV6-5, the J gene TRBJ2-3; D perhaps matches TRBD2 (5 bases). Germline loops: CDR1 MNHEY, CDR2 SVGAGI. The V gene lost 4 bases and the J gene lost 0 bases, with 14 bases spanning the gap. The CDR3 sequence is 16 residues long. Here the CDR3 DNA reads TGTGCCAGCAGTTCTTCCCAACTAGAAAGCACAGATACGCAGTATTTT. This encodes CASSSSQLESTDTQYF.

This clonotype was seen a handful of times. The CDR3 sequence: CASRTTRAQTPGIDYGYTF. CDR3 coding DNA: TGTGCCAGCAGGACTACCAGGGCCCAAACACCGGGGATAGACTATGGCTACACCTTC. The chain carries TRBV7-2 and TRBJ1-2; D is possibly TRBD1 (5 bases). Germline CDR1 and CDR2: SGHTA and FQGNSA. V gave up 6 bases and J gave up 3 bases, with 29 bases separating them. This CDR3 region has 19 residues.

This clonotype was picked up many times. The chain links TRBV6-2 or TRBV6-3 to TRBJ2-5; D might be TRBD1 or TRBD2, each matching 6 bases. This CDR3 has 14 residues. Trimming removed 5 bases from V and 5 bases from J, with 15 bases in between. Germline CDR1 reads MNHEY; CDR2 reads SVGEGT. This chain's CDR3 is CASSAEGGRETQYF. The CDR3 DNA reads as TGTGCCAGCAGTGCCGAGGGGGGCCGCGAGACCCAGTACTTC.

The chain combines TRBV5-1 with TRBJ2-3; maybe TRBD2 (5 bases). Trimming stripped 2 bases from V and 2 bases from J, with 9 bases between. This CDR3 has 14 amino acids. Germline V lookup: CDR1 SGHRS, CDR2 YFSETQ. CDR3 protein: CASSFGEYTDTQYF. CDR3 coding DNA: TGCGCCAGCAGCTTCGGGGAGTACACAGATACGCAGTATTTT.

With respect to this clonotype: A much larger clone differs from this one at a single base, so this may be a read error. The chain couples TRBV5-1 to TRBJ1-1; tentative D call: TRBD1 (6 bases). Germline V lookup: CDR1 SGHRS, CDR2 YFSETQ. CDR3 length: 15 amino acids. Written as DNA, the CDR3 is TGCGCCAGCCGAATCCGGGGGGCTGGAAACACTGTAGCTTTCTTT. Protein: CASRIRGAGNTVAFF.

This clonotype has a count of ten or more. This chain connects TRBV5-1 to TRBJ1-2; D possibly corresponds to TRBD1 (6 bases). Trimming took 4 bases from V and 3 from J, leaving 16 bases between them. This CDR3 has 15 residues. The germline CDR1 and CDR2 sequences are SGHRS and YFSETQ. CDR3 protein: CASSVQGRGDYGYTF. CDR3 nucleotides: TGCGCCAGCAGCGTACAGGGAAGGGGAGACTATGGCTACACCTTC.

CDR3 in DNA: TGTGCCAGCAGTGAGGGACTAGACACAGATACGCAGTATTTT. Protein product: CASSEGLDTDTQYF. V usage is TRBV6-4 and J usage is TRBJ2-3; 8 bases line up with TRBD2. V shed 3 bases, J shed 2 bases, and the junction held 1 base outside the gene matches. The germline V gene encodes CDR1 MRHNA and CDR2 SNTAGT. The CDR3 is made up of 14 amino acids.

The table lists this clonotype with many counts. The gene calls are TRBV9 and TRBJ2-5; the match to TRBD2 covers 7 bases. The J segment lost 6 bases and the V segment lost 3 bases, leaving 11 bases of the junction unmatched. Germline values: CDR1 SGDLS, CDR2 YYNGEE. The CDR3 has 15 residues. The DNA of the CDR3 is TGTGCCAGCAGCGGAGGACTAGATTCCCACCAGACCCAGTACTTC. Translation: CASSGGLDSHQTQYF. Together with reference TRBV9 and TRBJ2-5, the CDR3 gives the full variable domain: DSGVTQTPKHLITATGQRVTLRCSPRSGDLSVYWYQQSLDQGLQFLIQYYNGEERAKGNILERFSAQQFPDLHSELNLSSLELGDSALYFCASSGGLDSHQTQYFGPGTRLLVL.

At least ten counts were recorded for this clonotype. The chain employs TRBV20-1 and TRBJ2-3, with 11 bases matching TRBD2. The ends lost 2 bases at V and 0 bases at J; junction bases unmatched: 10. CDR1 and CDR2 from the germline V gene are DFQATT and SNEGSKA (reference sequence). The CDR3 has 18 residues. The CDR3 DNA is TGCAGTGCTAGAATTCGTCTAGCGGGGGGATCTAGCACAGATACGCAGTATTTT. Amino acids: CSARIRLAGGSSTDTQYF.

Remarks on this clonotype: A much larger clonotype is one base distant, so this may be a read error. V gene TRBV6-1 combines with J gene TRBJ1-1; no clear D. There are 14 residues in the CDR3. Germline V lookup: CDR1 MNHNS, CDR2 SASEGT. V was pared by 4 bases and J by 6 bases, with 15 bases between. CDR3 coding DNA: TGTGCCAGCAGTGTGGCGGAAGTTGTCTCTGAAGCTTTCTTT. It encodes CASSVAEVVSEAFF.

In the case of this clonotype: This clone may be a read error of a much larger clone one base away. V is TRBV7-9 and J is TRBJ2-3; D is unresolved. There are 17 residues in the CDR3. Germline V CDR1 and CDR2: SEHNR, FQNEAQ (reference sequence). CDR3 in DNA: TGTGCCAGCGGCTTAGCAGAGGCCGCCCACAGCCCAGATACGCAGTATTTT. Translation: CASGLAEAAHSPDTQYF.

This clonotype turned up a few times. A read error may account for a junction end that differs from germline. The chain couples TRBV3-1 to TRBJ1-1; D unresolved. Germline CDR1 reads LGHDT; CDR2 reads YNNKEL (reference sequence). The CDR3 spans 14 residues. The CDR3 reads CASSPVPIGRVKIF. The DNA for the CDR3 is TGTGCCAGCAGCCCAGTTCCCATCGGACGGGTGAAGATCTTT.

The chain carries TRBV7-6 and TRBJ1-1; no reliable D call. Looked up from germline, CDR1 is SGHVS and CDR2 is FNYEAQ. Trimming took off 1 base at V and 1 base at J, with 7 bases between the two ends. This CDR3 region has 14 residues. The chain's CDR3 is CASSLEKGNTEAFF. CDR3 coding DNA: TGTGCCAGCAGCTTAGAAAAGGGGAACACTGAAGCTTTCTTT.

In this sample, this clonotype turned up many times. J is TRBJ2-5 and V is TRBV30; 7 bases are a match to TRBD1. The CDR3 sequence is 13 residues long. Unmatched junction bases numbered 3, after V lost 3 bases and J lost 2 bases. Looked up from germline, CDR1 is GTSNPN and CDR2 is SVGIG (reference sequence). The CDR3 region has the DNA TGTGCCTGGAGACCGGGACAGCAAGAGACCCAGTACTTC. Translation gives CAWRPGQQETQYF.

Ten or more counts support this clonotype. The chain is built from TRBV5-1 and TRBJ2-3, with 8 bases aligning to TRBD2. V lost 0 bases, J lost 5 bases, and 5 bases stayed unmatched. This CDR3 contains 15 residues. Per the germline V gene, CDR1 is SGHRS and CDR2 is YFSETQ. This CDR3 is CASSLGQRGKDTQYF. The CDR3 DNA reads TGCGCCAGCAGCTTGGGGCAGCGGGGGAAAGATACGCAGTATTTT.

This clonotype was seen many times. The chain recombines TRBV12-3 or TRBV12-4 with TRBJ2-1, with D possibly TRBD1 on 6 matching bases. The CDR3 loop spans 12 amino acids. The V end was cut by 6 bases, the J end by 8 bases, with 11 bases between. CDR3 DNA sequence: TGTGCCAGCAGCTCTAACAGGGATGAGCAGTTCTTC. As protein: CASSSNRDEQFF.

This clonotype was picked up many times. The chain joins TRBV7-2 to TRBJ2-4, with D possibly being TRBD2 (5 bases). Per the germline V gene, CDR1 is SGHTA and CDR2 is FQGNSA. The V end was cut by 1 base, the J end by 10 bases, with 8 bases between. This CDR3 contains 12 residues. In DNA, the CDR3 is TGTGCCAGCAGCTTAGTACCGGGAATTCAGTACTTC. Translated, it gives CASSLVPGIQYF.

This clonotype was recorded many times. The chain couples TRBV9 to TRBJ1-2; tentatively, D is TRBD1 (5 bases). Germline CDR1 and CDR2: SGDLS and YYNGEE. Between the trimmed V and J ends, which lost 0 bases and 14 bases, there was a span of 17 bases. CDR3 size: 13 residues. CDR3 residues: CASSVVDSRSVTF. The DNA of the CDR3 is TGTGCCAGCAGCGTAGTCGACAGCCGCTCGGTGACCTTC.

The genes are TRBV4-2 and TRBJ2-3; no reliable D call. CDR1 LGHNA and CDR2 YNFKEQ come from the germline V gene. Trimming removed 0 bases from V and 1 base from J, with 11 bases in between. The CDR3 is 16 residues long. CDR3 region: CASSQDLGFRTDTQYF. As DNA, the CDR3 is TGTGCCAGCAGCCAAGATCTGGGGTTCCGCACAGATACGCAGTATTTT.

This clonotype was found a few times. The CDR3 loop reads CSARPLAGGDQETQYF. In DNA form, the CDR3 reads TGCAGTGCTAGACCCCTAGCGGGGGGAGACCAAGAGACCCAGTACTTC. The chain recombines TRBV20-1 with TRBJ2-5; 11 bases align to TRBD2. The CDR3 length is 16 residues. CDR1 DFQATT and CDR2 SNEGSKA come from the germline V gene (reference sequence). The V and J ends lost 2 bases and 0 bases, in that order; junction bases with no gene match: 5.

The V and J genes are TRBV18 and TRBJ2-3; no clear D gene. This CDR3 is 15 amino acids long. Germline assignment: CDR1 KGHSH and CDR2 LQKENI. V was cut by 3 bases and J by 2 bases, with 12 bases left in between. CDR3 in DNA: TGTGCCAGCTCACCTGGAACATGGGCCACAGATACGCAGTATTTT. Translating gives CASSPGTWATDTQYF.

This clonotype was found a few times. The chain joins TRBV4-3 to TRBJ1-6; D unclear. This CDR3 is 16 amino acids long. Trimming stripped 0 bases from V and 5 bases from J, with 11 bases between. Germline V gene sequence: CDR1 LGHNA, CDR2 YSLEER. The CDR3 coding sequence is TGCGCCAGCAGCCAAGAATGGCCCCCCGATAATTCACCCCTCCACTTT. Its translation: CASSQEWPPDNSPLHF.

The V call is TRBV6-2 or TRBV6-3, the J call TRBJ2-7; D gene ambiguous. The germline V gene has CDR1 MNHEY and CDR2 SVGEGT. The CDR3 has 11 amino acids. Trimming shortened V by 8 bases and J by 2 bases, and 7 bases separated the two germline ends. CDR3 sequence (DNA): TGTGCCAGCTTCGGACCCTACGAGCAGTACTTC. It is translated as CASFGPYEQYF.

This clonotype was observed at least ten times. The rearrangement joins TRBV6-2 or TRBV6-3 to TRBJ2-5; TRBD1 agrees at 7 bases. Looked up from germline, CDR1 is MNHEY and CDR2 is SVGEGT. J gave up 5 bases and V 0 bases, and 3 bases lay outside the gene matches. The CDR3 has 14 residues. CDR3 in amino acids: CASSYSTGQETQYF. The CDR3 coding sequence is TGTGCCAGCAGTTACTCGACAGGGCAGGAGACCCAGTACTTC.

This chain links TRBV12-5 with TRBJ2-2; D possibly corresponds to TRBD1 (5 bases). This CDR3 region has 15 residues. V lost 3 bases, J lost 1 base, and 9 bases lay in between. CDR1 is LGHNT, CDR2 FRNRAP, per germline. The CDR3 DNA sequence: TGTGCTAGTGGTTTCCCCAGGGTGAACACCGGGGAGCTGTTTTTT. This translates into CASGFPRVNTGELFF.